The 26 T cell receptor beta chains in this list originate from one sample, sequenced in a study of T cell responses to AZD1222 COVID-19 vaccine. The protocol was immunoSEQ multiplex PCR, while the TCRdb copy is restricted to in-frame clones and leaves out a portion. Among more than 150,000 clones listed, around 90% were seen once. Sequenced material: peripheral blood, taken 28 days after the second AZD1222 dose. Receptor source: an adult who received the AZD1222 COVID-19 vaccine.

This clone came up a few times. This sequence joins TRBV18 and TRBJ2-7, with TRBD1 as a possible D gene (6 bases). Trimming took 1 base from V and 2 from J, leaving 6 bases between them. CDR1 is KGHSH, CDR2 LQKENI, per germline. The CDR3 totals 13 residues. The CDR3 nucleotides are TGTGCCAGCTCACCACAGGGGGCCTACGAGCAGTACTTC. Its protein product is CASSPQGAYEQYF.

This clone was detected once. This chain uses TRBV5-1 with TRBJ2-7; 10 bases agree with TRBD2. Germline CDR1 reads SGHRS; CDR2 reads YFSETQ. The CDR3 length is 14 residues. J was trimmed by 3 bases and V by 4 bases; bases with no gene match: 4. The CDR3 loop reads CASSPSGGGYEQYF. The CDR3 coding sequence is TGCGCCAGCAGCCCCAGCGGGGGGGGCTACGAGCAGTACTTC.

The chain uses TRBV7-9 and TRBJ1-2; the D is unclear. The V gene lost 1 base and the J gene lost 5 bases, with 8 bases spanning the gap. CDR1 and CDR2 (germline): SEHNR, FQNEAQ (reference sequence). This CDR3 contains 13 residues. The CDR3 nucleotides read TGTGCCAGCAGCTTAGTCAACTCGTATGGCTACACCTTC. Its protein product is CASSLVNSYGYTF.

The chain joins TRBV6-6 to TRBJ1-1, with 7 bases aligning to TRBD1. Germline CDR1 MNHNY, CDR2 SVGAGI (reference sequence). V trimming: 7 bases; J trimming: 4 bases; junction bases outside the gene matches: 6. This CDR3 is built from 13 residues. CDR3 sequence reads: CASTQGQFTEAFF. The CDR3 DNA reads TGTGCCAGCACTCAGGGACAGTTCACTGAAGCTTTCTTT.

The chain combines TRBV7-9 with TRBJ2-5; D is unclear. This CDR3 is built from 14 residues. Trimming shortened V by 1 base and J by 9 bases, and 15 bases separated the two germline ends. Germline CDR1 is SEHNR and CDR2 is FQNEAQ (reference sequence). The CDR3 sequence: CASSLESRIDAQYF. The CDR3 DNA is TGTGCCAGCAGCTTAGAATCTCGGATAGACGCCCAGTACTTC.

The J gene is TRBJ2-1, the V gene TRBV9; 9 positions agree with TRBD1. In germline, CDR1 is SGDLS, CDR2 YYNGEE. This CDR3 has 13 amino acids. The junction had 11 bases not matched to a gene; V was cut back by 7 bases and J by 12 bases. The CDR3 reads CASGTTGGSAQFF. The CDR3 nucleotides are TGTGCCAGCGGAACGACAGGGGGAAGTGCGCAGTTCTTC.

The chain recombines TRBV15 with TRBJ1-1; unclear D gene. Per the germline V gene, CDR1 is LNHNV and CDR2 is YYDKDF (reference sequence). This CDR3 contains 13 residues. V was clipped by 5 bases and J by 11 bases, with 18 bases between them. CDR3 nucleotide sequence: TGTGCCACCAGCCCGCGGACGGGGTCTTTCGCTTTCTTT. This sequence encodes CATSPRTGSFAFF.

V is TRBV2 and J is TRBJ1-5; D unclear. Germline lookup yields CDR1 SNHLY and CDR2 FYNNEI. The V end was cut by 6 bases, the J end by 0 bases, with 9 bases between. The CDR3 consists of 14 residues. The chain's CDR3 is CASSGINSNQPQHF. The CDR3 coding sequence is TGTGCCAGCAGCGGGATAAATAGCAATCAGCCCCAGCATTTT.

This clone has more than one count but fewer than ten. The rearrangement joins TRBV23-1 to TRBJ2-7, with TRBD1 matching 7 bases. TRBV23-1 is sorted into the ORF group, with uncertain function. V was pared by 5 bases and J by 1 base, with 14 bases of the junction left unmatched. The CDR3 consists of 17 residues. The CDR3 loop reads CASSSVPGTDNSYEQYF. The DNA of the CDR3 is TGCGCCAGCAGTTCCGTACCCGGGACAGACAATTCCTACGAGCAGTACTTC.

A single count supports this clone. This chain joins TRBV18 and TRBJ1-1; no clear D gene. The length of the CDR3 is 13 residues. CDR1 is KGHSH and CDR2 is LQKENI in the germline V gene. V lost 6 bases, J lost 0 bases, and 8 bases lay in between. CDR3 nucleotide sequence: TGTGCCAGCTCCCGGGCGGTGAACACTGAAGCTTTCTTT. Amino acids: CASSRAVNTEAFF.

The rearrangement uses TRBV6-5 and TRBJ1-2; TRBD1 agrees at 8 bases. The CDR3 has 14 amino acids. From germline, CDR1 is MNHEY and CDR2 SVGAGI. V dropped 6 bases and J dropped 0; count of bases not matched to a gene: 3. The chain's CDR3 is CASSPDRANYGYTF. In DNA form, the CDR3 reads TGTGCCAGCAGCCCGGACAGGGCTAACTATGGCTACACCTTC.

The V and J genes are TRBV30 and TRBJ2-7, with unresolved D. This CDR3 spans 12 amino acids. Per germline, CDR1 GTSNPN and CDR2 SVGIG (reference sequence). The germline V and J ends were trimmed by 4 bases and 2 bases, with 9 bases remaining between them. CDR3 in amino acids: CAWTIGPYEQYF. CDR3 DNA sequence: TGTGCCTGGACGATAGGTCCCTACGAGCAGTACTTC.

The rearrangement links TRBV18 to TRBJ1-2; TRBD1 is a possible D gene (5 bases). This CDR3 spans 18 amino acids. V shed 2 bases and J shed 2 bases, with 21 bases lying between them. Germline CDR1 reads KGHSH; CDR2 reads LQKENI. The chain's CDR3 is CASSPVSLLQGRNYGYTF. The DNA for the CDR3 is TGTGCCAGCTCACCAGTCTCCCTTCTCCAGGGCAGAAACTATGGCTACACCTTC. The variable domain in full, completed from reference TRBV18 and TRBJ1-2, reads NAGVMQNPRHLVRRRGQEARLRCSPMKGHSHVYWYRQLPEEGLKFMVYLQKENIIDESGMPKERFSAEFPKEGPSILRIQQVVRGDSAAYFCASSPVSLLQGRNYGYTFGSGTRLTVV.

This clone was seen a single time. CDR3: CASSPGGWDTIYF. CDR3 nucleotides: TGTGCCAGCAGCCCAGGGGGCTGGGACACCATATATTTT. The gene calls are TRBV11-2 and TRBJ1-3; 8 bases are shared with TRBD1. This CDR3 region has 13 residues. V lost 5 bases to trimming and J lost 8 bases; unmatched junction nucleotides: 5. CDR1 SGHAT and CDR2 FQNNGV come from the germline V gene.

The chain joins TRBV2 to TRBJ2-7, with TRBD1 identical over 7 bases. The CDR3 sequence is 12 residues long. Germline values: CDR1 SNHLY, CDR2 FYNNEI. Trimming removed 11 bases from V and 3 bases from J; junction bases left unmatched: 7. The CDR3 DNA reads as TGTGCCGGGTCGACAGGGAACTACGAGCAGTACTTC. This codes for CAGSTGNYEQYF. The variable domain in full, completed from reference TRBV2 and TRBJ2-7, reads EPEVTQTPSHQVTQMGQEVILRCVPISNHLYFYWYRQILGQKVEFLVSFYNNEISEKSEIFDDQFSVERPDGSNFTLKIRSTKLEDSAMYFCAGSTGNYEQYFGPGTRLTVT.

V gene TRBV20-1 combines with J gene TRBJ2-3; D gene ambiguous. The germline V and J ends were trimmed by 6 bases and 1 base, with 5 bases remaining between them. This CDR3 is built from 11 residues. Germline V CDR1 and CDR2: DFQATT, SNEGSKA (reference sequence). The CDR3 DNA sequence: TGCAGTGCCGCGGGCACAGATACGCAGTATTTT. Its translation: CSAAGTDTQYF.

The V and J genes are TRBV28 and TRBJ2-5, with D unresolved. The CDR3 contains 11 residues. The V end lost 7 bases, the J end lost 6 bases, and 9 bases lay between the germline ends. Germline V gene lookup returns CDR1 MDHEN and CDR2 SYDVKM. The CDR3 DNA follows: TGTGCCAGCACGAAAGAACAGACCCAGTACTTC. Its translation is CASTKEQTQYF. The complete variable domain, with remaining parts taken from reference TRBV28 and TRBJ2-5, reads DVKVTQSSRYLVKRTGEKVFLECVQDMDHENMFWYRQDPGLGLRLIYFSYDVKMKEKGDIPEGYSVSREKKERFSLILESASTNQTSMYLCASTKEQTQYFGPGTRLLVL.

This clone appeared once. The chain employs TRBV19 and TRBJ1-2; TRBD1 aligns across 7 bases. V shed 8 bases and J 3 bases; nucleotides not matched to a gene: 9. Germline V lookup: CDR1 LNHDA, CDR2 SQIVND (reference sequence). The CDR3 runs to 14 residues. CDR3 DNA sequence: TGTGCCAGTGAGGGAGGGGGCCGTTACTATGGCTACACCTTC. This translates into CASEGGGRYYGYTF.

The CDR3 region has the DNA TGTGCCAGCAGCAGGACAGGGAGCTCCTACAATGAGCAGTTCTTC. Translation: CASSRTGSSYNEQFF. The V and J genes are TRBV5-4 and TRBJ2-1, with 8 bases lining up with TRBD1. Germline V gene data show CDR1 as SGHNT and CDR2 as YYREEE (reference sequence). The J segment lost 0 bases and the V segment lost 4 bases, leaving 3 bases of the junction unmatched. The CDR3 spans 15 residues.

This chain uses TRBV28 with TRBJ1-2; 11 positions match TRBD1. With V trimmed by 5 bases and J by 3 bases, 5 bases remained unmatched. The CDR3 has 15 amino acids. The germline CDR1 and CDR2 sequences are MDHEN and SYDVKM. CDR3 protein: CASSLRDRGDYGYTF. CDR3 coding DNA: TGTGCCAGCAGTCTCCGGGACAGGGGGGACTATGGCTACACCTTC.

The chain's CDR3 is CASSGTGTSRYNEQFF. CDR3 sequence (DNA): TGTGCCAGCAGCGGTACCGGGACTAGCCGATACAATGAGCAGTTCTTC. J is TRBJ2-1 and V is TRBV9; 9 bases map to TRBD2. The V segment lost 3 bases and the J segment 4 bases; nucleotides outside the gene matches: 8. Germline V gives CDR1 SGDLS, CDR2 YYNGEE. The CDR3 totals 16 residues. Variable domain in full (rest from reference TRBV9 and TRBJ2-1): DSGVTQTPKHLITATGQRVTLRCSPRSGDLSVYWYQQSLDQGLQFLIQYYNGEERAKGNILERFSAQQFPDLHSELNLSSLELGDSALYFCASSGTGTSRYNEQFFGPGTRLTVL.

The chain combines TRBV10-3 with TRBJ1-1, with a weak D call TRBD1 (6 bases). Trimming removed 4 bases at V and 5 bases at J, with 17 bases between. The germline CDR1 and CDR2 sequences are ENHRY and SYGVKD. The CDR3 is 15 residues long. The CDR3 region has the DNA TGTGCCATCAGTGTTAAGGGGGGGGCTATGACTGAAGCTTTCTTT. This gives the protein CAISVKGGAMTEAFF.

The chain recombines TRBV3-1 (or the pseudogene TRBV3-2) with TRBJ2-2; D is uncertain. Germline values: CDR1 LGHDT, CDR2 YNNKEL (reference sequence). V lost 0 bases and J lost 4, with 18 bases in between. The CDR3 consists of 18 residues. CDR3 residues: CASSQEKYVVVVTGELFF. The CDR3 nucleotides are TGTGCCAGCAGCCAAGAAAAGTACGTAGTTGTCGTCACCGGGGAGCTGTTTTTT.

The V gene is TRBV30, the J gene TRBJ2-3; 7 bases agree with TRBD2. The V and J ends lost 4 bases and 3 bases, in that order; junction bases with no gene match: 7. The germline V gene encodes CDR1 GTSNPN and CDR2 SVGIG (reference sequence). The CDR3 has 14 amino acids. Written as DNA, the CDR3 is TGTGCCTGGACCGGGGGGATCGTGACAGATACGCAGTATTTT. Translated: CAWTGGIVTDTQYF.

The gene calls are TRBV6-4 and TRBJ1-5; possible D gene TRBD1, 6 bases. Germline loops: CDR1 MRHNA, CDR2 SNTAGT. Trimming pared 6 bases from V and 4 bases from J, leaving 10 bases between. This CDR3 contains 13 residues. Here the CDR3 DNA reads TGTGCCAGCAGAGGACAGAAAAATCAGCCCCAGCATTTT. Encoded protein: CASRGQKNQPQHF.

The chain has TRBV7-2 and TRBJ1-1; D unclear. The CDR3 consists of 14 residues. Trimming took off 6 bases at V and 1 base at J, with 12 bases between the two ends. CDR1 is SGHTA and CDR2 is FQGNSA in the germline V gene. In DNA form, the CDR3 reads TGTGCCAGCAGACCCTCTGACTCGAACACTGAAGCTTTCTTT. Its translation is CASRPSDSNTEAFF. Full variable domain (outside the CDR3, taken from reference TRBV7-2 and TRBJ1-1): GAGVSQSPSNKVTEKGKDVELRCDPISGHTALYWYRQSLGQGLEFLIYFQGNSAPDKSGLPSDRFSAERTGGSVSTLTIQRTQQEDSAVYLCASRPSDSNTEAFFGQGTRLTVV.